Detailed here is one T cell receptor beta chain. This sample is drawn from a study of cytomegalovirus exposure and HLA in healthy donors. PCR used 60 Vbeta primers and 13 Jbeta primers. Profiled with immunoSEQ multiplex PCR; TCRdb holds only in-frame clones, not every one. The repertoire consists of around 100,000 clones, with over 65% occurring once and the leading ten covering 4% to 4.5%. V gave up 6 bases and J gave up 2 bases, with 10 bases separating them. There are 13 residues in the CDR3. Germline assignment: CDR1 MNHEY and CDR2 SVGAGI. Input material: PBMCs. The origin of this receptor is a woman aged 40-49 years in good health and CMV-seropositive. The chain is built from TRBV6-5 and TRBJ1-2, with a weak D call TRBD1 (5 bases). The chain's CDR3 is CASRSDSNYGYTF. The CDR3, as DNA: TGTGCCAGCAGATCCGACAGCAACTATGGCTACACCTTC.